A selection of T cell receptor beta chains follows, all from one sample in a study of identical twins. MiXCR, run by TCRdb on the 5' RACE reads, gives a single entry per CDR3 protein. The top ten clones hold around 0.25% of a sample with 1.5 million to 2 million distinct CDR3 sequences, under 35% of them seen once. Sequenced material: cord blood. Receptors were obtained from a newborn girl in good health. CDR3s include the opening cysteine and the closing phenylalanine or tryptophan. D genes are given only for firm matches. The listing skips clone size in some rows; elsewhere it reads once, few, many or a size class.

TGCAGTGCTAGCCGACTAGCGGGGGGGTCTAATGAGCAGTTCTTC	CSASRLAGGSNEQFF	TRBJ2-1	-	TRBD2	TRBV20-1
TGTGCCAGCTCACCCGGGACAGGGGGGACTGAAGCTTGCTTT	CASSPGTGGTEACF	TRBJ1-1	-	TRBD1	TRBV18
TGTGCCAGCAGTTTAGCGCTAGCGGGAGGGCCCAAAAACATTCAGTACTTC	CASSLALAGGPKNIQYF	TRBJ2-4	-	TRBD2	TRBV12-3/TRBV12-4
TGTGCCAGCAGCTTAGCGCATGCCAACAATGAGCAGTTCTTC	CASSLAHANNEQFF	TRBJ2-1	-	-	TRBV7-6
TGCGCCAGCACCGGGACTAGGAAAGAGACCCAGTACTTC	CASTGTRKETQYF	TRBJ2-5	few	TRBD2	TRBV10-2
TGTGCCAGCAGTCCCGACCGAGACTCTGGAAACACCATATATTTT	CASSPDRDSGNTIYF	TRBJ1-3	once	-	TRBV12-3/TRBV12-4
TGTGCCGGCAGCTTATCCGCCAATCAGCCCCAGCATTTT	CAGSLSANQPQHF	TRBJ1-5	-	-	TRBV5-5
TGTGCCAGCAGCCGGATAACAGGATCTAGCACAGATACGCAGTATTTT	CASSRITGSSTDTQYF	TRBJ2-3	few	-	TRBV14
TGCAGTGCTAGCGCCGGCGGGGTGATCACAGATACGCAGTATTTT	CSASAGGVITDTQYF	TRBJ2-3	few	-	TRBV20-1
TGTGCCAGCAGCTTAAAGAGCGGGGGGGCCCCCACAGATACGCAGTATTTT	CASSLKSGGAPTDTQYF	TRBJ2-3	few	TRBD2	TRBV7-2
TGCAGTGCTAGTGACCTAGCGGGGGGGCAGTACTTC	CSASDLAGGQYF	TRBJ2-7	-	TRBD2	TRBV20-1
TGTGCCAGCAGTGACAGAGGGGGGAGACAGGGGGCCCATTATGGCTACACCTTC	CASSDRGGRQGAHYGYTF	TRBJ1-2	-	TRBD1	TRBV2
TGCAGCGTGAGGGGGAGGTTCAATGAAAAACTGTTTTTT	CSVRGRFNEKLFF	TRBJ1-4	many	-	TRBV29-1
TGTGCCAGCAGCTTACGGTTGTACCTTGAGCAGTTCTTC	CASSLRLYLEQFF	TRBJ2-1	-	-	TRBV7-9
TGTGCTAGTGGTTTGGGACACTCCTACAATGAGCAGTTCTTC	CASGLGHSYNEQFF	TRBJ2-1	few	-	TRBV12-5
TGCGCCAGCAGCTTGGGCGGCCATACAGCAATCTCCTACGAGCAGTACTTC	CASSLGGHTAISYEQYF	TRBJ2-7	few	-	TRBV5-1
TGTGCCAGCAGTTTCGGACTGGGCGGCGAGCAGTACTTC	CASSFGLGGEQYF	TRBJ2-7	many	-	TRBV27
TGTGCCAGCACGGCAGAGGGTGAAAAACTGTTTTTT	CASTAEGEKLFF	TRBJ1-4	-	-	TRBV6-6
TGTGCCAGCAGCTTCCCTCTGGTCGAGCAGTACTTC	CASSFPLVEQYF	TRBJ2-7	-	-	TRBV11-2
TGCGCCAGCAGCACCACCTTCACCCGGGACTCCTATGGCTACACCTTC	CASSTTFTRDSYGYTF	TRBJ1-2	-	-	TRBV4-1
TGCGCCAGCAGCCTAAACACCGGGATTCTGAATGGCCACACCTTC	CASSLNTGILNGHTF	TRBJ1-2	-	-	TRBV4-1
TGTGCCAGCAGCTTTAGCGGGAGGGCCACCGGGGAGCTGTTTTTT	CASSFSGRATGELFF	TRBJ2-2	-	TRBD2	TRBV7-2
TGCAGTGCTTGGGGACTAGCGGGAGGTGAATATACGCAGTATTTT	CSAWGLAGGEYTQYF	TRBJ2-3	once	TRBD2	TRBV20-1
TGCGCCAGCAGGGACATAGGGAGGGGCACAGATACGCAGTATTTT	CASRDIGRGTDTQYF	TRBJ2-3	few	TRBD2	TRBV10-2
TGTGCCAGCAGCCCACGTCGCGGAGGCCATGGGGACAATGAGCAGTTCTTC	CASSPRRGGHGDNEQFF	TRBJ2-1	-	-	TRBV7-9
TGTGCCACCAGCAGAGGAGCGGGAGTTATAGATACGCAGTATTTT	CATSRGAGVIDTQYF	TRBJ2-3	few	TRBD2	TRBV15
TGTGCCAGCAGCCAAGGCGGGTGGGATACGCAGTATTTT	CASSQGGWDTQYF	TRBJ2-3	-	-	TRBV3-1